The T cell receptor (beta chain) described here comes from a study of PD-1 blockade in classical Hodgkin lymphoma. V lost 2 bases to trimming and J lost 1 base, with 5 bases between them. The CDR3 spans 13 residues. The V gene's germline CDR1 is MNHEY and CDR2 SVGAGI. This clone has more than one count but fewer than ten. Specified time point: cycle 4 day 1 (C4D1), after 5 to 7 weeks of nivolumab. All the patients suffered relapse after autologous stem cell transplantation, and brentuximab vedotin exposure differed. Clones were sequenced by immunoSEQ multiplex PCR, and TCRdb holds only the in-frame ones, with some missing. The data show more than 90,000 clones, roughly 73% seen once.

J is TRBJ1-1 and V is TRBV6-5; no firm D call. This receptor was obtained from a human donor with classical Hodgkin lymphoma. The input for sequencing was peripheral blood mononuclear cells (PBMCs), taken before the fourth cycle of nivolumab. The CDR3, as DNA: TGTGCCAGCAGTTACCGAAAGAACACTGAAGCTTTCTTT. This translates into CASSYRKNTEAFF.